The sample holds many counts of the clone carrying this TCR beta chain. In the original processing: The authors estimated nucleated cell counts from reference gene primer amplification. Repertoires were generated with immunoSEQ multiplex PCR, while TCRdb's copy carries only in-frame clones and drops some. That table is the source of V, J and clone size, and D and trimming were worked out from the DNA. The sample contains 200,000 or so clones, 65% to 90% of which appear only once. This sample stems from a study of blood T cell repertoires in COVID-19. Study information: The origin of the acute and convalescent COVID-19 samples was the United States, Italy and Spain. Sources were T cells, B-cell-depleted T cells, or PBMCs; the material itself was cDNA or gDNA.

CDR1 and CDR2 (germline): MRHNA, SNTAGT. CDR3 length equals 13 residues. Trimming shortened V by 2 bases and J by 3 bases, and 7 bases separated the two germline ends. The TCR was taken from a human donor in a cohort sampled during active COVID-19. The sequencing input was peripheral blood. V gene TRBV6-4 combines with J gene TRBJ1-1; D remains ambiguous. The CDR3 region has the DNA TGTGCCAGCAGTGACGAGCTTTACACTGAAGCTTTCTTT. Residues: CASSDELYTEAFF.